A single sample gave rise to the 12 T cell receptor beta chains below, sequenced in a study of cytomegalovirus exposure and HLA in healthy donors. The PCR employed 60 Vbeta primers together with 13 Jbeta primers. Generated by immunoSEQ multiplex PCR, the TCRdb table keeps only in-frame clones and is missing some. Seen here are approximately 160,000 clones, roughly 85% observed once, and the top ten hold 1.5%. Specimen: PBMCs. These TCRs come from a male donor in good health and CMV-seronegative.

V gene TRBV28 combines with J gene TRBJ2-7; 11 bases are shared with TRBD2. The germline V gene encodes CDR1 MDHEN and CDR2 SYDVKM. The CDR3 length is 17 residues. J gave up 0 bases and V 4 bases, and 8 bases lay outside the gene matches. The chain's CDR3 is CASSSPNSGRGSYEQYF. The CDR3 region has the DNA TGTGCCAGCAGTTCCCCTAATAGCGGGAGGGGCTCCTACGAGCAGTACTTC.

CDR3 sequence: CASSVGVSDTQYF. The CDR3 nucleotides are TGTGCCAGCAGCGTAGGCGTTTCAGATACGCAGTATTTT. The chain combines TRBV9 with TRBJ2-3, with D unclear. The CDR3 is 13 residues long. The V and J ends lost 0 bases and 4 bases respectively, with 6 bases between them. The germline V gene encodes CDR1 SGDLS and CDR2 YYNGEE.

The rearrangement links TRBV7-6 to TRBJ2-2, with TRBD2 matching over 7 bases. The germline V gene has CDR1 SGHVS and CDR2 FNYEAQ. J lost 3 bases, V lost 2 bases, and 9 bases had no gene match. CDR3 length: 17 amino acids. The DNA for the CDR3 is TGTGCCAGCAGCTTACGAAATTGGGGAGGGGACACCGGGGAGCTGTTTTTT. This translates into CASSLRNWGGDTGELFF.

About this clone: Because the CDR3 is missing its conserved closing phenylalanine or tryptophan, this is likely a read error. The limits of the CDR3 on the DNA are not certain, so only TCRdb's listed CDR3 is given. J is TRBJ1-2 and V is TRBV21-1; the table's D gene call, TRBD1, was not cross checked with the DNA. TRBV21-1 is termed a pseudogene. The CDR3 sequence runs 11 residues, both termini included. CDR3 loop: CASSTPGQGAV.

The V and J genes are TRBV7-9 and TRBJ2-7; possible D gene TRBD2, 6 bases. V lost 4 bases and J 3 bases, leaving 16 bases between the germline ends. Germline values: CDR1 SEHNR, CDR2 FQNEAQ (reference sequence). The CDR3 runs to 15 residues. The DNA for the CDR3 is TGTGCCAGCAGCTCAACCGGGACTCCTGACTACGAGCAGTACTTC. Residues: CASSSTGTPDYEQYF.

The rearrangement uses TRBV5-1 and TRBJ2-4; 10 nucleotides align to TRBD2. CDR1 SGHRS and CDR2 YFSETQ come from the germline V gene. J lost 7 bases, V lost 5 bases, and 18 bases had no gene match. This CDR3 comprises 18 residues. CDR3 in DNA: TGCGCCAGCAGTAAAGGGACTAGCGTTTTGGGGTTTGAGAACATTCAGTACTTC. Translated: CASSKGTSVLGFENIQYF.

The chain uses TRBV28 and TRBJ2-4, with D maybe TRBD1 (6 bases). The ends were cut back, 4 bases at V and 6 bases at J, with 13 bases in the middle. CDR1 is MDHEN and CDR2 is SYDVKM in the germline V gene. The CDR3 extends over 14 amino acids. CDR3 in DNA: TGTGCCAGCAGTTATACAGGGTTTGGAAACATTCAGTACTTC. Translating it yields CASSYTGFGNIQYF. The full variable domain, with the rest looked up from reference TRBV28 and TRBJ2-4, is DVKVTQSSRYLVKRTGEKVFLECVQDMDHENMFWYRQDPGLGLRLIYFSYDVKMKEKGDIPEGYSVSREKKERFSLILESASTNQTSMYLCASSYTGFGNIQYFGAGTRLSVL.

This chain links TRBV2 with TRBJ1-2, with TRBD1 as a possible D gene (6 bases). V lost 3 bases to trimming and J lost 1 base, with 21 bases between them. The CDR3 is made up of 18 amino acids. From germline, CDR1 is SNHLY and CDR2 FYNNEI. The CDR3 reads CASSEGEGHSDDNYGYTF. DNA of the CDR3: TGTGCCAGCAGTGAGGGGGAGGGACATTCGGACGATAACTATGGCTACACCTTC.

The gene calls are TRBV29-1 and TRBJ2-2, with D possibly TRBD2 on 5 matching bases. V lost 7 bases and J 5 bases, leaving 14 bases between the germline ends. This CDR3 has 13 residues. Germline V lookup: CDR1 SQVTM, CDR2 ANQGSEA. CDR3 amino acids: CSATRARTGELFF. The CDR3 nucleotides are TGCAGCGCCACTAGAGCTCGGACCGGGGAGCTGTTTTTT.

This clone has only a few counts. The rearrangement uses TRBV6-1 and TRBJ2-1; 7 nucleotides line up with TRBD2. The CDR3 length is 15 residues. Trimming removed 3 bases from V and 1 base from J; junction bases left unmatched: 3. Germline CDR1 and CDR2: MNHNS and SASEGT. DNA of the CDR3: TGTGCCAGCAGTGATCTCGGGGGGTCCTACAATGAGCAGTTCTTC. Translated, it gives CASSDLGGSYNEQFF.

V is TRBV5-1 and J is TRBJ2-2, with 10 bases matching TRBD1. The CDR3 spans 17 residues. Looked up from germline, CDR1 is SGHRS and CDR2 is YFSETQ. Losses at the gene ends were 4 bases for V and 6 bases for J; bases not matched to a gene: 12. The CDR3 bases are TGCGCCAGCAGCCAACTCTCGGGACAGGGGTCATCCGGGGAGCTGTTTTTT. Translation gives CASSQLSGQGSSGELFF.

The V call is TRBV27, the J call TRBJ1-4; a possible D gene is TRBD1 (6 bases). Trimming removed 3 bases at V and 0 bases at J, with 20 bases between. There are 19 residues in the CDR3. Germline CDR1 and CDR2: MNHEY and SMNVEV (reference sequence). CDR3 protein: CASSFSMGRGAATNEKLFF. The DNA for the CDR3 is TGTGCCAGCAGTTTTAGCATGGGGAGGGGGGCGGCAACTAATGAAAAACTGTTTTTT.